In this sample, the clone carrying this T cell receptor (beta chain) turned up many times. Its antigen is not identified. Unique molecular identifiers were affixed to single, distinct cDNA molecules. One entry per CDR3 protein results from TCRdb running MiXCR on the 5' RACE reads. The sample has 45,000 to 65,000 distinct CDR3 sequences, around 9.1% seen once. These data belong to a study of early T cells in non-severe SARS-CoV-2 infection. Study overall: Bulk RNA taken from unsorted whole blood was sequenced, leaving chains unpaired. Study-level points and caveats: The VDJdb matching leaned toward anti-spike CD8 responses and overlooked private and CD4 specificities.

With 11 bases removed from V and 5 bases from J, the gap between germline ends came to 12 bases. CDR1 and CDR2 from the germline V gene are SGHVS and FNYEAQ. CDR3 length: 12 residues. This chain uses TRBV7-6 with TRBJ2-2, with D possibly TRBD1 on 7 matching bases. The source is an adult who was a healthcare worker with PCR-confirmed SARS-CoV-2 infection or an uninfected control (not recorded which). The sequenced sample was whole blood. The CDR3, as DNA: TGTGCCTCAGGGGGGTTTACCGGGGAGCTGTTTTTT. As protein: CASGGFTGELFF.